A selection of T cell receptor beta chains follows, all from one sample in a study of CD8+ T cells in alopecia areata. The method was immunoSEQ multiplex PCR; TCRdb's version includes in-frame clones alone and lacks a portion of them. The table lists roughly 100,000 clones, less than 70% of them singletons. Sequencing was carried out using CD4+ T cells sorted from blood. Receptors originate from a human donor in good health. The CDR3 runs from the conserved cysteine through the conserved F or W. Fields, in order: J gene, clone size, V gene, D gene, CDR3 DNA, CDR3 protein. D genes are given only for firm matches. Clone size is not always given. Where it is, it says once, few, many or a class for expanded clones.

J gene: TRBJ1-2; clone size: few; V gene: TRBV30; D gene: .; CDR3 DNA: TGTGCCTGGACGTGGGGGTCTGGCTACACCTTC; CDR3 protein: CAWTWGSGYTF
J gene: TRBJ2-5; clone size: .; V gene: TRBV7-2; D gene: TRBD2; CDR3 DNA: TGTGCCAGCAGCTTAGGGAGCGGGGCGGCCCAGTACTTC; CDR3 protein: CASSLGSGAAQYF
J gene: TRBJ1-5; clone size: .; V gene: TRBV7-9; D gene: .; CDR3 DNA: TGTGCCAGCAGCTTTGACAGCAATCAGCCCCAGCATTTT; CDR3 protein: CASSFDSNQPQHF
J gene: TRBJ1-2; clone size: .; V gene: TRBV9; D gene: TRBD1; CDR3 DNA: TGTGCCAGCACCGCGGGGACAGATGGCTACACCTTC; CDR3 protein: CASTAGTDGYTF
J gene: TRBJ2-5; clone size: .; V gene: TRBV10-3; D gene: .; CDR3 DNA: TGTGCCATCAGGGCCATAGGCGAAGGAGGGACCCAGTACTTC; CDR3 protein: CAIRAIGEGGTQYF
J gene: TRBJ2-3; clone size: once; V gene: TRBV10-2; D gene: .; CDR3 DNA: TGCGCCAGCAGTGAGTGGGGACTTCCCACAGATACGCAGTATTTT; CDR3 protein: CASSEWGLPTDTQYF
J gene: TRBJ2-3; clone size: .; V gene: TRBV5-1; D gene: .; CDR3 DNA: TGCGCCAGCAGCTTCGAGGGGTCTGATACGCAGTATTTT; CDR3 protein: CASSFEGSDTQYF
J gene: TRBJ1-2; clone size: .; V gene: TRBV27; D gene: .; CDR3 DNA: TGTGCCAGCAGTCCCCAGTTGACAGGAGGTATGGCGCACTATGGCTACACCTTC; CDR3 protein: CASSPQLTGGMAHYGYTF
J gene: TRBJ2-7; clone size: .; V gene: TRBV5-1; D gene: .; CDR3 DNA: TGCGCCAGCAGCTTAGACAGCTCCGGGAGAGAGCAGTACTTC; CDR3 protein: CASSLDSSGREQYF
J gene: TRBJ1-1; clone size: .; V gene: TRBV28; D gene: TRBD1; CDR3 DNA: TGTGCCAGCAGCTCGGGACAGTCAATGAACACTGAAGCTTTCTTT; CDR3 protein: CASSSGQSMNTEAFF
J gene: TRBJ2-5; clone size: .; V gene: TRBV29-1; D gene: .; CDR3 DNA: TGCAGCGTTGGGGAAGGAGAGACCCAGTACTTC; CDR3 protein: CSVGEGETQYF
J gene: TRBJ2-7; clone size: .; V gene: TRBV7-2; D gene: .; CDR3 DNA: TGTGCCAGCAGCTTTGACTCAGGGGTAGGCGAGCAGTACTTC; CDR3 protein: CASSFDSGVGEQYF
J gene: TRBJ2-6; clone size: .; V gene: TRBV2; D gene: TRBD1; CDR3 DNA: TGTGCCACACAGGGGCCCGAGGGTATACCGGGGGCCAACGTCCTGACTTTC; CDR3 protein: CATQGPEGIPGANVLTF
J gene: TRBJ1-1; clone size: .; V gene: TRBV6-5; D gene: .; CDR3 DNA: TGTGCCAGCAGTTACCACAGGGCAGGGAGCACTGAAGCTTTCTTT; CDR3 protein: CASSYHRAGSTEAFF
J gene: TRBJ1-1; clone size: .; V gene: TRBV15; D gene: .; CDR3 DNA: TGTGCCACCAGCAGAGATGGTTCGACTCAGAACACTGAAGCTTTCTTT; CDR3 protein: CATSRDGSTQNTEAFF
J gene: TRBJ2-4; clone size: .; V gene: TRBV10-3; D gene: .; CDR3 DNA: TGTGCCATCAGTGAGTCGGGGGGGGCCGGGAACATTCAGTACTTC; CDR3 protein: CAISESGGAGNIQYF
J gene: TRBJ2-3; clone size: .; V gene: TRBV4-3; D gene: TRBD1; CDR3 DNA: TGCGCCAGCAGCCACCGAGGCCCCGGACAGGGTAGCTTCACAGATACGCAGTATTTT; CDR3 protein: CASSHRGPGQGSFTDTQYF
J gene: TRBJ2-5; clone size: .; V gene: TRBV5-4; D gene: .; CDR3 DNA: TGTGCCAGCAGCATGGACCCCGGGGAGACCCAGTACTTC; CDR3 protein: CASSMDPGETQYF
J gene: TRBJ1-1; clone size: .; V gene: TRBV27; D gene: .; CDR3 DNA: TGTGCCAGCAGTTTATGGGTTGGGAACACTGAAGCTTTCTTT; CDR3 protein: CASSLWVGNTEAFF
J gene: TRBJ1-3; clone size: .; V gene: TRBV30; D gene: .; CDR3 DNA: TGTGCCTGGAGTGTAAGGAGTTCTGGAAACACCATATATTTT; CDR3 protein: CAWSVRSSGNTIYF
J gene: TRBJ1-1; clone size: .; V gene: TRBV30; D gene: TRBD1; CDR3 DNA: TGTGCCTGGAGTAAATCCCGGGACAGGAACACTGAAGCTTTCTTT; CDR3 protein: CAWSKSRDRNTEAFF